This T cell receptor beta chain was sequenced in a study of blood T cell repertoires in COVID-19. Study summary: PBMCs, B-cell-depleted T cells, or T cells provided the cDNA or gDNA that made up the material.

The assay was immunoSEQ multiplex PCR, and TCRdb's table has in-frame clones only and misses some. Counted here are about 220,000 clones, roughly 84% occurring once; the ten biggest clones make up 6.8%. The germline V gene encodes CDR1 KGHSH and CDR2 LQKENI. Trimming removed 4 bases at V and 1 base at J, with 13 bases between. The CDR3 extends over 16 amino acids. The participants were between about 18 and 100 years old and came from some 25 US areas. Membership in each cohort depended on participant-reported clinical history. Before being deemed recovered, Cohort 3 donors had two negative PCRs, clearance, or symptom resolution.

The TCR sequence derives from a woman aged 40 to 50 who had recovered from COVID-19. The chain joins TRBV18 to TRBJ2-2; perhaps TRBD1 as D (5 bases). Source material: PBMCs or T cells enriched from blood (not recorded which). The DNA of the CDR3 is TGTGCCAGCTCACTAAGACAGAAACAGAACACCGGGGAGCTGTTTTTT. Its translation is CASSLRQKQNTGELFF.